What follows are 11 T cell receptor beta chains derived from one specimen sequenced in a study of blood T cells in healthy people across ages. Then a second PCR, running roughly 6 to 12 cycles, was carried out with a sample-barcoded 5' primer and a J-beta primer mix. TCRdb reprocessed the 5' RACE reads via MiXCR and lists one record per CDR3 protein. The table records 600,000 or so distinct CDR3 sequences, about 30% of them present only once. The specimen sequenced was blood. These receptors were collected from an elderly woman in good health.

In the case of this clonotype: A much larger clone is a single base away; this may be a read error. Because the CDR3 is missing its conserved closing phenylalanine or tryptophan, this is likely a read error. The V and J genes are TRBV28 and TRBJ1-5; no definite D call. CDR1 and CDR2 (germline): MDHEN, SYDVKM. V shed 4 bases and J shed 0 bases, with 10 bases lying between them. The CDR3 loop spans 15 amino acids. The DNA for the CDR3 is TGTGCCAGCAGTTCGACGGTAGATAGCAATCAGCCCCAGCATTTG. It encodes CASSSTVDSNQPQHL.

In its sample, this clonotype was seen many times. V and J are TRBV5-6 and TRBJ2-3; 9 bases map to TRBD1. This CDR3 spans 14 amino acids. V was clipped by 3 bases and J by 4 bases; unmatched bases: 3. Germline CDR1 reads SGHDT; CDR2 reads YYEEEE. CDR3 DNA sequence: TGTGCCAGCAGCTCGTGGACAGGGGCAGATACGCAGTATTTT. Translating gives CASSSWTGADTQYF.

A single count supports this clonotype. The genes are TRBV4-1 and TRBJ2-5; 13 bases line up with TRBD2. After removal of 0 bases from V and 3 bases from J, the junction contained 13 bases not matched to a gene. Germline V CDR1 and CDR2: MGHRA, YSYEKL. The CDR3 consists of 20 residues. The CDR3 DNA reads as TGCGCCAGCAGCCAAGATGCATCTATGCGGGGACTAGCGGGGAAAGAGACCCAGTACTTC. Translating gives CASSQDASMRGLAGKETQYF.

The table lists this clonotype with a few counts. The V call is TRBV19, the J call TRBJ1-2, with 12 bases aligning to TRBD1. The CDR3 contains 17 residues. Germline trimming cut 4 bases from V and 0 bases from J; bases unmatched to any gene: 6. From germline, CDR1 is LNHDA and CDR2 SQIVND (reference sequence). The CDR3 here is CASSTRDRGRANYGYTF. In DNA form, the CDR3 reads TGTGCCAGTAGTACCCGGGACAGGGGGCGAGCTAACTATGGCTACACCTTC.

The genes are TRBV2 and TRBJ2-1; D is possibly TRBD2 (5 bases). The J call may be incorrect, as the DNA end agrees better with TRBJ2-7. The CDR3 consists of 15 residues. In germline, CDR1 is SNHLY, CDR2 FYNNEI. The CDR3 DNA sequence: TGTGCCAGCAGTGTAACTAGAGGCTCCTACAATGAGCAGTACTTC. This gives the protein CASSVTRGSYNEQYF.

This clonotype was counted ten times or more. Since a much larger clone is just one base distant, this may be a read error. The chain uses TRBV4-3 and TRBJ2-5; 9 nucleotides line up with TRBD1. Looked up from germline, CDR1 is LGHNA and CDR2 is YSLEER. After removal of 0 bases from V and 11 bases from J, the junction contained 16 bases not matched to a gene. The CDR3 is made up of 17 amino acids. The CDR3 DNA sequence: TGCGCCAGCAGCCAAGATACGGGACAGGGAGGGCGCAATGAGCAGTACTTC. Amino acids: CASSQDTGQGGRNEQYF.

This clonotype was observed at least ten times. The rearrangement links TRBV15 to TRBJ2-7, with no clear D. Germline V gives CDR1 LNHNV, CDR2 YYDKDF (reference sequence). With 0 bases removed from V and 2 bases from J, the gap between germline ends came to 8 bases. The CDR3 has 14 residues. The CDR3 region is CATSRDYYTYEQYF. The CDR3 nucleotides read TGTGCCACCAGCAGAGATTATTATACCTACGAGCAGTACTTC.

This clonotype came up many times. The chain links TRBV20-1 to TRBJ1-5; D is undetermined. Germline V gives CDR1 DFQATT, CDR2 SNEGSKA (reference sequence). The V gene lost 6 bases and the J gene lost 0 bases, with 15 bases spanning the gap. The CDR3 extends over 15 amino acids. CDR3 bases: TGCAGTGCCCGCGTGGCGACGGGTAGCAATCAGCCCCAGCATTTT. Translating gives CSARVATGSNQPQHF.

In the case of this clonotype: The junction shows a germline mismatch at one end, possibly a read error. This rearrangement joins TRBV7-2 to TRBJ2-7; TRBD2 is a possible D gene (6 bases). Germline CDR1 and CDR2: SGHTA and FQGNSA. This CDR3 spans 14 amino acids. CDR3 in DNA: TGTGCCGGCAGCAAGCTGGGGACTGGGTACGAGCAGTACTTC. It yields the protein CAGSKLGTGYEQYF.

This clonotype was recorded at least ten times. J is TRBJ2-3 and V is TRBV29-1, with 10 nucleotides matching TRBD1. The J segment lost 6 bases and the V segment lost 6 bases, leaving 6 bases of the junction unmatched. CDR1 SQVTM and CDR2 ANQGSEA come from the germline V gene. The CDR3 contains 13 residues. For the CDR3, the DNA is TGCAGCGTGGACAGGGGGTCCAGTGATACGCAGTATTTT. Amino acids: CSVDRGSSDTQYF.

This clonotype was found many times. The chain carries TRBV7-2 and TRBJ2-1; weak D call: TRBD2 (6 bases). Trimming cost V 0 bases and J 4 bases, with 10 bases left between them. CDR1 is SGHTA and CDR2 is FQGNSA in the germline V gene. The CDR3 runs to 15 residues. The CDR3 is CASSLAPGVYNEQFF. Here the CDR3 DNA reads TGTGCCAGCAGCTTAGCCCCGGGGGTGTACAATGAGCAGTTCTTC.